Below, 11 T cell receptor beta chains from the same sample are listed, as sequenced in a study of cytomegalovirus exposure and HLA in healthy donors. 13 Jbeta primers and 60 Vbeta primers were used for the PCR. Using immunoSEQ multiplex PCR, the repertoire was profiled, and TCRdb retains in-frame clones only, with some absent. In the table there are some 100,000 clones, 70% to 85% of which are singletons. Sequencing was done on a sample of PBMCs. Receptors were obtained from a man aged 50-59 years in good health and CMV-seropositive.

The chain combines TRBV19 with TRBJ2-7; D may be TRBD1 (6 bases). V shed 4 bases and J shed 2 bases, with 12 bases lying between them. The CDR3 runs 14 residues. Germline V gives CDR1 LNHDA, CDR2 SQIVND (reference sequence). CDR3: CASSRGTPTYEQYF. The CDR3 DNA follows: TGTGCCAGTAGTAGGGGGACACCTACCTACGAGCAGTACTTC.

The rearrangement uses TRBV7-9 and TRBJ2-3, with D maybe TRBD2 (6 bases). The CDR3 has 16 amino acids. Trimming took 6 bases from V and 0 from J, leaving 16 bases between them. Looked up from germline, CDR1 is SEHNR and CDR2 is FQNEAQ (reference sequence). The CDR3 protein is CASSPGTLPSTDTQYF. DNA for the CDR3: TGTGCCAGCAGTCCTGGGACTTTGCCTAGCACAGATACGCAGTATTTT.

The V and J genes are TRBV7-2 and TRBJ1-2, with D maybe TRBD1 (6 bases). From germline, CDR1 is SGHTA and CDR2 FQGNSA. Trimming removed 6 bases at V and 7 bases at J, with 21 bases between. This CDR3 has 15 residues. The CDR3 bases are TGTGCCAGCAGTCGAGGGGGAGGGGCGGTTCGTGGCTACACCTTC. The encoded protein is CASSRGGGAVRGYTF.

This chain joins TRBV5-1 and TRBJ1-1, with TRBD1 matching 8 bases. J gave up 4 bases and V 4 bases, and 6 bases lay outside the gene matches. The CDR3 has 14 amino acids. Germline CDR1 is SGHRS and CDR2 is YFSETQ. The CDR3 nucleotides read TGCGCCAGCAGCATTTCACAGGGGGGCACTGAAGCTTTCTTT. Translation: CASSISQGGTEAFF.

V is TRBV4-1 and J is TRBJ1-1, with TRBD1 as a possible D gene (6 bases). The CDR3 is made up of 14 amino acids. Germline-derived CDR1 and CDR2 are MGHRA and YSYEKL. V gave up 2 bases and J gave up 5 bases, with 12 bases separating them. Written as DNA, the CDR3 is TGCGCCAGCAGCCAAACACAGGGCGGGACTGAAGCTTTCTTT. Protein product: CASSQTQGGTEAFF.

A few counts support this clone. The chain links TRBV11-1 to TRBJ2-2, with D perhaps TRBD1 (5 bases). Deletions cut 2 bases from V and 1 base from J, with 5 bases between. The CDR3 extends over 14 amino acids. Germline assignment: CDR1 SGHAT and CDR2 FQDESV (reference sequence). The CDR3 region is CASSLTGNTGELFF. Written as DNA, the CDR3 is TGTGCCAGCAGCTTAACAGGGAACACCGGGGAGCTGTTTTTT.

J is TRBJ1-1 and V is TRBV6-6; 9 bases line up with TRBD1. Germline V gene data show CDR1 as MNHNY and CDR2 as SVGAGI (reference sequence). The CDR3 runs to 13 residues. V shed 6 bases, J shed 6 bases, and the junction held 5 bases outside the gene matches. This CDR3 is CASSRGQGSEAFF. Written as DNA, the CDR3 is TGTGCCAGCAGCCGTGGACAGGGGTCTGAAGCTTTCTTT.

The chain couples TRBV27 to TRBJ1-2; 7 bases are a match to TRBD1. Germline V CDR1 and CDR2: MNHEY, SMNVEV (reference sequence). V lost 2 bases, J lost 2 bases, and 5 bases stayed unmatched. This CDR3 contains 15 residues. The DNA of the CDR3 is TGTGCCAGCAGTTTAGTCCGGGACAGCAACTATGGCTACACCTTC. This codes for CASSLVRDSNYGYTF.

V is TRBV30 and J is TRBJ2-7, with D possibly TRBD2 on 7 matching bases. The CDR3 runs 13 residues. Trimming took off 1 base at V and 2 bases at J, with 9 bases between the two ends. The V gene's germline CDR1 is GTSNPN and CDR2 SVGIG (reference sequence). Written as DNA, the CDR3 is TGTGCCTGGAGTGAAGGGGGGGCCTACGAGCAGTACTTC. It specifies CAWSEGGAYEQYF. Using reference TRBV30 and TRBJ2-7 for the parts outside the CDR3, the full variable domain is SQTIHQWPATLVQPVGSPLSLECTVEGTSNPNLYWYRQAAGRGLQLLFYSVGIGQISSEVPQNLSASRPQDRQFILSSKKLLLSDSGFYLCAWSEGGAYEQYFGPGTRLTVT.

The J gene is TRBJ2-7, the V gene TRBV7-2; 7 nucleotides line up with TRBD1. The V and J ends lost 2 bases and 1 base, in that order; junction bases with no gene match: 5. Germline CDR1 SGHTA, CDR2 FQGNSA. This CDR3 contains 15 residues. This CDR3 reads CASSLRTGDSYEQYF. The CDR3 DNA is TGTGCCAGCAGCTTACGGACAGGAGATTCCTACGAGCAGTACTTC.

The chain couples TRBV5-1 to TRBJ2-1, with 10 nucleotides matching TRBD1. The CDR3 consists of 16 residues. V trimming: 4 bases; J trimming: 4 bases; junction bases outside the gene matches: 8. The germline V gene has CDR1 SGHRS and CDR2 YFSETQ. CDR3 sequence: CASSTGQGDIYNEQFF. Here the CDR3 DNA reads TGCGCCAGCAGCACCGGACAGGGGGACATATACAATGAGCAGTTCTTC.